Following are 29 T cell receptor beta chains from one sample sequenced in a study of blood T cell repertoires in COVID-19. Using immunoSEQ multiplex PCR, the repertoire was profiled, and TCRdb retains in-frame clones only, with some absent. The sample yields about 100,000 clones, roughly 90% seen once. The material sequenced was peripheral blood. The receptors here all came from a man in his 60s with acute or convalescent COVID-19.

The chain employs TRBV11-3 and TRBJ2-1; possibly TRBD2 for D (6 bases). Germline lookup yields CDR1 SGHNT and CDR2 YENEEA. CDR3 size: 13 residues. V was trimmed by 5 bases and J by 7 bases, leaving 12 bases between them. CDR3 coding DNA: TGTGCCAGCAGCGCGGGACCTGGGAATGAGCAGTTCTTC. Translating gives CASSAGPGNEQFF.

The chain couples TRBV28 to TRBJ2-7; 10 positions match TRBD2. Germline lookup yields CDR1 MDHEN and CDR2 SYDVKM. This CDR3 comprises 15 residues. V lost 6 bases and J lost 4; bases outside the gene matches: 9. The CDR3, as DNA: TGTGCCAGCAGCGGGGCTAGCGGGAGTAGGTACGAGCAGTACTTC. It specifies CASSGASGSRYEQYF.

The J gene is TRBJ2-5, the V gene TRBV6-5; a possible D gene is TRBD2 (5 bases). The germline V gene encodes CDR1 MNHEY and CDR2 SVGAGI. The V and J ends lost 1 base and 4 bases respectively, with 13 bases between them. This CDR3 contains 15 residues. The CDR3 DNA reads TGTGCCAGCAGTTACTGGAAGGGAGAAGGAGAGACCCAGTACTTC. The encoded protein is CASSYWKGEGETQYF.

V usage is TRBV6-5 and J usage is TRBJ2-7; 9 bases fit TRBD2. CDR3 length: 15 amino acids. V lost 10 bases and J lost 0; bases outside the gene matches: 10. Germline V lookup: CDR1 MNHEY, CDR2 SVGAGI. This chain's CDR3 is CATTAISGGSYEQYF. Written as DNA, the CDR3 is TGTGCCACTACTGCCATTAGCGGGGGCTCCTACGAGCAGTACTTC.

The chain uses TRBV7-9 and TRBJ1-3; no clear D. Germline lookup yields CDR1 SEHNR and CDR2 FQNEAQ (reference sequence). Trimming left V 2 bases short and J 6 bases short, with 11 bases between. The CDR3 spans 14 residues. CDR3: CASSLRGFVNTIYF. CDR3 nucleotide sequence: TGTGCCAGCAGCTTAAGAGGGTTCGTAAACACCATATATTTT.

This clone has only one observation. The gene calls are TRBV5-1 and TRBJ2-1; 7 bases are shared with TRBD2. Per the germline V gene, CDR1 is SGHRS and CDR2 is YFSETQ. The ends lost 0 bases at V and 4 bases at J; junction bases unmatched: 7. The CDR3 totals 16 residues. CDR3 residues: CASSLAVTGGYNEQFF. The CDR3 DNA follows: TGCGCCAGCAGCTTGGCCGTGACGGGAGGATACAATGAGCAGTTCTTC.

This rearrangement joins TRBV11-2 to TRBJ2-7; a weak D match, TRBD2 (6 bases). This CDR3 contains 16 residues. V lost 0 bases to trimming and J lost 3 bases, with 15 bases between them. Germline V gene sequence: CDR1 SGHAT, CDR2 FQNNGV. CDR3 in amino acids: CASSLDGGSFLYEQYV. CDR3 DNA: TGTGCCAGCAGCTTAGATGGAGGGAGTTTTCTCTACGAGCAGTACGTC.

The chain recombines TRBV6-1 with TRBJ1-2; D uncertain. This CDR3 is 13 amino acids long. The germline CDR1 and CDR2 sequences are MNHNS and SASEGT. Trimming shortened V by 9 bases and J by 2 bases, and 13 bases separated the two germline ends. The CDR3 sequence is CASTPTGNYGYTF. The DNA of the CDR3 is TGTGCCAGTACTCCTACGGGGAACTATGGCTACACCTTC.

The chain combines TRBV4-2 with TRBJ2-1, with D perhaps matching TRBD2 (5 bases). Trimming cost V 1 base and J 10 bases, with 26 bases left between them. Germline lookup yields CDR1 LGHNA and CDR2 YNFKEQ. The CDR3 length is 18 residues. This CDR3 reads CASSQVDSGNRPITEQFF. The CDR3 nucleotides read TGTGCCAGCAGCCAAGTGGACTCCGGGAATCGGCCAATTACAGAGCAGTTCTTC.

The rearrangement joins TRBV6-5 to TRBJ1-5; TRBD1 agrees at 8 bases. Germline lookup yields CDR1 MNHEY and CDR2 SVGAGI. V lost 6 bases, J lost 9 bases, and 13 bases stayed unmatched. The CDR3 runs to 15 residues. CDR3 amino acids: CASSLTGAARVPQHF. The CDR3 DNA follows: TGTGCCAGCAGCTTGACAGGGGCTGCCAGAGTGCCCCAGCATTTT.

V and J are TRBV5-4 and TRBJ2-1; D might be TRBD2 (6 bases). The CDR3 has 15 amino acids. Trimming removed 4 bases at V and 5 bases at J, with 16 bases between. Germline V lookup: CDR1 SGHNT, CDR2 YYREEE (reference sequence). CDR3 nucleotides: TGTGCCAGCAGCCGGGGTGGGACTCTAGACAATGAGCAGTTCTTC. Encoded protein: CASSRGGTLDNEQFF.

The gene calls are TRBV7-2 and TRBJ2-7; D may be TRBD2 (5 bases). The CDR3 consists of 18 residues. Trimming removed 5 bases from V and 4 bases from J, with 27 bases in between. Per germline, CDR1 SGHTA and CDR2 FQGNSA. The CDR3 DNA is TGTGCCAGCAGCCCCGCGTTATTAGCAGACCTGAGGACTTACGAGCAGTACTTC. Translating it yields CASSPALLADLRTYEQYF. Full variable domain (missing parts from reference TRBV7-2 and TRBJ2-7): GAGVSQSPSNKVTEKGKDVELRCDPISGHTALYWYRQSLGQGLEFLIYFQGNSAPDKSGLPSDRFSAERTGGSVSTLTIQRTQQEDSAVYLCASSPALLADLRTYEQYFGPGTRLTVT.

The genes are TRBV20-1 and TRBJ2-7; D uncertain. This CDR3 is 13 amino acids long. CDR1 DFQATT and CDR2 SNEGSKA come from the germline V gene (reference sequence). Trimming pared 3 bases from V and 0 bases from J, leaving 9 bases between. CDR3 residues: CSASPQSSYEQYF. The CDR3 DNA reads TGCAGTGCTAGTCCACAGAGCTCCTACGAGCAGTACTTC.

This clone was seen just once. The chain links TRBV10-1 to TRBJ1-1; TRBD1 matches 7 bases. J was trimmed by 4 bases and V by 5 bases; bases with no gene match: 4. Per germline, CDR1 WNHNN and CDR2 SYGVQD (reference sequence). CDR3 length equals 13 residues. The CDR3 nucleotides read TGCGCCAGCAGTCGGGACAGACGCACTGAAGCTTTCTTT. As protein: CASSRDRRTEAFF.

The rearrangement uses TRBV9 and TRBJ2-1; no clear D. Germline V gives CDR1 SGDLS, CDR2 YYNGEE. This CDR3 has 14 residues. V gave up 3 bases and J gave up 0 bases, with 7 bases separating them. The DNA for the CDR3 is TGTGCCAGCAGCGATGATAGCTCCTACAATGAGCAGTTCTTC. Protein: CASSDDSSYNEQFF.

V is TRBV19 and J is TRBJ2-1; perhaps TRBD2 as D (5 bases). This CDR3 comprises 12 residues. Deletions cut 4 bases from V and 9 bases from J, with 10 bases between. Germline assignment: CDR1 LNHDA and CDR2 SQIVND (reference sequence). The CDR3 DNA reads TGTGCCAGTAGTACCAGCGGCCCTGAGCAGTTCTTC. Translating it yields CASSTSGPEQFF.

The CDR3: CASIRRGSNQPQHF. The CDR3 bases are TGTGCCAGCATAAGAAGGGGGAGCAATCAGCCCCAGCATTTT. The J gene is TRBJ1-5, the V gene TRBV6-5, with D tentatively TRBD1 (6 bases). Trimming took 7 bases from V and 1 from J, leaving 11 bases between them. Per the germline V gene, CDR1 is MNHEY and CDR2 is SVGAGI. This CDR3 region has 14 residues.

In its sample, this clone was seen once. The chain links TRBV24-1 to TRBJ2-1; TRBD2 aligns across 11 bases. Germline V gives CDR1 KGHDR, CDR2 SFDVKD. The CDR3 covers 15 residues. V trimming: 2 bases; J trimming: 6 bases; junction bases outside the gene matches: 2. The CDR3, as DNA: TGTGCCACCAGTGATTATAGCGGGAGGGCCAATGAGCAGTTCTTC. Its translation is CATSDYSGRANEQFF.

The chain recombines TRBV18 with TRBJ2-3; maybe TRBD2 (5 bases). The CDR3 spans 14 residues. CDR1 KGHSH and CDR2 LQKENI come from the germline V gene. V lost 2 bases to trimming and J lost 0 bases, with 6 bases between them. The CDR3 coding sequence is TGTGCCAGCTCACCAGGAGGCAGCACAGATACGCAGTATTTT. Amino acid sequence: CASSPGGSTDTQYF.

The rearrangement links TRBV11-2 to TRBJ2-1, with D possibly TRBD1 on 5 matching bases. V shed 2 bases and J shed 6 bases, with 14 bases lying between them. The CDR3 loop spans 15 amino acids. Per the germline V gene, CDR1 is SGHAT and CDR2 is FQNNGV. CDR3 DNA sequence: TGTGCCAGCAGCTTATTAGGGGCCCCAACCAATGAGCAGTTCTTC. Protein: CASSLLGAPTNEQFF.

As regards this clone: The junction does not match germline at one end; this may be a read error. The V and J genes are TRBV6-1 and TRBJ2-4, with 7 bases identical to TRBD2. The CDR3 is made up of 14 amino acids. Germline-derived CDR1 and CDR2 are MNHNS and SASEGT. The CDR3 loop is CASSEDWASGGVDF. DNA of the CDR3: TGTGCCAGCAGTGAAGATTGGGCTTCTGGGGGGGTGGACTTC.

The V and J genes are TRBV19 and TRBJ1-2; possibly TRBD1 for D (5 bases). This CDR3 region has 14 residues. Trimming pared 1 base from V and 6 bases from J, leaving 12 bases between. The germline gives CDR1 LNHDA, CDR2 SQIVND (reference sequence). CDR3 bases: TGTGCCAGTAGTATAGTAGGAGGGGCGCATGGCTACACCTTC. Its protein product is CASSIVGGAHGYTF.

The rearrangement links TRBV5-1 to TRBJ2-5, with 9 bases identical to TRBD2. CDR1 and CDR2 from the germline V gene are SGHRS and YFSETQ. This CDR3 region has 14 residues. Trimming at V came to 3 bases and at J to 2 bases, leaving 2 bases not matched to a gene. The CDR3: CASSSSGVQETQYF. The DNA for the CDR3 is TGCGCCAGCAGCTCTAGCGGGGTACAAGAGACCCAGTACTTC.

Only one count was recorded for this clone. This chain joins TRBV19 and TRBJ1-6; 7 bases are shared with TRBD1. The CDR3 is 14 residues long. Germline trimming cut 6 bases from V and 6 bases from J; bases unmatched to any gene: 5. Germline V gives CDR1 LNHDA, CDR2 SQIVND (reference sequence). CDR3 residues: CASRRQGGNSPLHF. CDR3 bases: TGTGCCAGTAGGAGGCAGGGGGGTAATTCACCCCTCCACTTT. Filled out from reference TRBV19 and TRBJ1-6, the complete variable domain reads DGGITQSPKYLFRKEGQNVTLSCEQNLNHDAMYWYRQDPGQGLRLIYYSQIVNDFQKGDIAEGYSVSREKKESFPLTVTSAQKNPTAFYLCASRRQGGNSPLHFGNGTRLTVT.

The chain is built from TRBV6-5 and TRBJ1-1; 7 bases agree with TRBD1. CDR1 and CDR2 from the germline V gene are MNHEY and SVGAGI. V shed 6 bases, J shed 1 base, and the junction held 8 bases outside the gene matches. The CDR3 spans 15 residues. Here the CDR3 DNA reads TGTGCCAGCAGGGCTATCAGGGGGGCGAACACTGAAGCTTTCTTT. As protein: CASRAIRGANTEAFF.

This rearrangement joins TRBV4-2 to TRBJ2-3; 8 positions agree with TRBD2. The V gene end was trimmed by 6 bases and the J gene end by 6 bases; junction bases not matched to a gene: 11. Germline assignment: CDR1 LGHNA and CDR2 YNFKEQ. The CDR3 spans 15 residues. The CDR3 reads CASSPGTRLSDTQYF. DNA of the CDR3: TGTGCCAGCAGTCCCGGGACTAGGCTTTCGGATACGCAGTATTTT.

This clone was observed once. This chain uses TRBV11-3 with TRBJ2-7; TRBD2 is a possible D gene (6 bases). V was cut by 1 base and J by 6 bases, with 13 bases left in between. CDR3 length: 14 amino acids. The germline gives CDR1 SGHNT, CDR2 YENEEA. In DNA form, the CDR3 reads TGTGCCAGCAGCTTAGGTGGGGCGGAGGGCGAGCAGTACTTC. Amino acids: CASSLGGAEGEQYF.

The rearrangement links TRBV2 to TRBJ1-2, with TRBD1 identical over 8 bases. The germline V gene encodes CDR1 SNHLY and CDR2 FYNNEI. The CDR3 spans 16 residues. J lost 8 bases, V lost 7 bases, and 18 bases had no gene match. The CDR3 nucleotides are TGTGCCAGCACTGAGAGTAGGGACAGGCGTCGGAGGGGCTACACCTTC. Translated, it gives CASTESRDRRRRGYTF.

V usage is TRBV24-1 and J usage is TRBJ1-5, with D perhaps TRBD1 (6 bases). Trimming took 10 bases from V and 4 from J, leaving 16 bases between them. The CDR3 has 14 residues. Germline lookup yields CDR1 KGHDR and CDR2 SFDVKD. The CDR3, as DNA: TGTGCCACAGGGGGTGGGAGCGATAATCAGCCCCAGCATTTT. Translated: CATGGGSDNQPQHF.